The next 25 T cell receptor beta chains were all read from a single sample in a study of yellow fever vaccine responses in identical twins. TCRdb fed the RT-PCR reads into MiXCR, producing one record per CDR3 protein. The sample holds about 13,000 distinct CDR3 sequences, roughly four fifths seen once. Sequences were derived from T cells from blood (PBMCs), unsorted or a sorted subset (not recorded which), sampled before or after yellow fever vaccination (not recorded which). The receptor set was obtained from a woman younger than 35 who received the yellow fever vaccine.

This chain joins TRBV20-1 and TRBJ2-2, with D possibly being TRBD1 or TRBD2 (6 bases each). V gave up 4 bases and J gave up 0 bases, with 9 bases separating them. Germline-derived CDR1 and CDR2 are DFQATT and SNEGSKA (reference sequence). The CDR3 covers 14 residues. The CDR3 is CSAKGGPNTGELFF. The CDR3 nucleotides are TGCAGTGCTAAGGGGGGACCGAACACCGGGGAGCTGTTTTTT.

CDR3 in amino acids: CASSPGGLAGDNEQFF. For the CDR3, the DNA is TGTGCCAGCAGCCCGGGAGGTCTAGCGGGAGACAATGAGCAGTTCTTC. V is TRBV4-2 and J is TRBJ2-1, with 10 nucleotides matching TRBD2. Germline assignment: CDR1 LGHNA and CDR2 YNFKEQ. V dropped 4 bases and J dropped 5; count of bases not matched to a gene: 8. The CDR3 covers 16 residues.

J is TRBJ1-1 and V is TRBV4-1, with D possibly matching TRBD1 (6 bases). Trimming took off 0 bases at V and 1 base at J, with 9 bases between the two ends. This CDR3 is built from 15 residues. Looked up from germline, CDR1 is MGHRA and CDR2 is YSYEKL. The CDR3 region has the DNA TGCGCCAGCAGCCAAGATCGGGGGCGGAACACTGAAGCTTTCTTT. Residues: CASSQDRGRNTEAFF.

CDR3 amino acids: CASSKRGSKNEQFF. The CDR3 DNA reads as TGTGCCAGCAGCAAACGGGGCAGCAAAAATGAGCAGTTCTTC. The chain joins TRBV21-1 to TRBJ2-1; no DNA check was done on the table's D call, TRBD1. TRBV21-1 is deemed a pseudogene. The CDR3 is 14 amino acids.

CDR3 in amino acids: CASSQDRGSNTEAFF. The CDR3 DNA is TGCGCCAGCAGCCAAGATAGGGGGTCCAACACTGAAGCTTTCTTT. The rearrangement links TRBV4-1 to TRBJ1-1; possible D gene TRBD1, 6 bases. Trimming took off 0 bases at V and 2 bases at J, with 10 bases between the two ends. CDR3 length equals 15 residues. Germline loops: CDR1 MGHRA, CDR2 YSYEKL.

In DNA form, the CDR3 reads TGTGCCAGCAGCGTAGAGGTAGCTAACTATGGCTACACCTTC. Protein sequence: CASSVEVANYGYTF. The V and J genes are TRBV9 and TRBJ1-2; no definite D call. Germline assignment: CDR1 SGDLS and CDR2 YYNGEE. V lost 0 bases and J 0 bases, leaving 6 bases between the germline ends. The CDR3 is made up of 14 amino acids. The variable domain in full, completed from reference TRBV9 and TRBJ1-2, reads DSGVTQTPKHLITATGQRVTLRCSPRSGDLSVYWYQQSLDQGLQFLIQYYNGEERAKGNILERFSAQQFPDLHSELNLSSLELGDSALYFCASSVEVANYGYTFGSGTRLTVV.

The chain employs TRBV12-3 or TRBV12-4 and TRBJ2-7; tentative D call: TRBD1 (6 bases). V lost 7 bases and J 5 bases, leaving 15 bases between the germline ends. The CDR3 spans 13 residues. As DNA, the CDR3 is TGTGCCAGCACCATGGACAGTCACGACGAGCAGTACTTC. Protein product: CASTMDSHDEQYF.

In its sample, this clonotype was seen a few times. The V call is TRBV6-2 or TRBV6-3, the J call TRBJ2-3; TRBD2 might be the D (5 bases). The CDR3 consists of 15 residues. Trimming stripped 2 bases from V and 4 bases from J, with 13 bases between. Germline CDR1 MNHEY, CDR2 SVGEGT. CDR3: CASSYESLSADTQYF. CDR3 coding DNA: TGTGCCAGCAGTTACGAGAGTCTTAGCGCAGATACGCAGTATTTT.

CDR3 sequence: CSGGHGEETQYF. The CDR3, as DNA: TGCAGCGGGGGACATGGGGAAGAGACCCAGTACTTC. The chain couples TRBV29-1 to TRBJ2-5; a weak D match, TRBD1 (6 bases). V dropped 7 bases and J dropped 3 bases, with 12 bases sitting between them. The CDR3 loop spans 12 amino acids. CDR1 and CDR2 (germline): SQVTM, ANQGSEA.

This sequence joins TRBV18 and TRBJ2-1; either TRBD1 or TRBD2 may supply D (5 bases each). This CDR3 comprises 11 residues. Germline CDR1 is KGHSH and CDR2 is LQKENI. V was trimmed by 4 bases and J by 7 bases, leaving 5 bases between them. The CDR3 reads CASSRGNEQFF. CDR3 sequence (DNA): TGTGCCAGCTCACGGGGGAATGAGCAGTTCTTC. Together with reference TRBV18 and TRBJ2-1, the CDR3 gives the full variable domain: NAGVMQNPRHLVRRRGQEARLRCSPMKGHSHVYWYRQLPEEGLKFMVYLQKENIIDESGMPKERFSAEFPKEGPSILRIQQVVRGDSAAYFCASSRGNEQFFGPGTRLTVL.

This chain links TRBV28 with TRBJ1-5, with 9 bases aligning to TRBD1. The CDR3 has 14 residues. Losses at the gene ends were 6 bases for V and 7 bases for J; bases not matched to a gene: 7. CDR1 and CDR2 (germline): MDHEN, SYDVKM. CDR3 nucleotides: TGTGCCAGCAGAACGACAGGGGGAGAGCAGCCCCAGCATTTT. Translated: CASRTTGGEQPQHF.

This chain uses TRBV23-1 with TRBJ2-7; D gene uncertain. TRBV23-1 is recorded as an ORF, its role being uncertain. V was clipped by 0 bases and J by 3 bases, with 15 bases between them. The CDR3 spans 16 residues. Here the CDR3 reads CASSQSPRIKDYEQYF. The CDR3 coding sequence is TGCGCCAGCAGTCAATCTCCCCGGATTAAAGACTACGAGCAGTACTTC.

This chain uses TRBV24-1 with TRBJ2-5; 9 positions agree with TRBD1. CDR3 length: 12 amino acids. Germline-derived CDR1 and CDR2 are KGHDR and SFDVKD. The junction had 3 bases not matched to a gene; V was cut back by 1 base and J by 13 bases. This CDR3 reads CATSDFGTGWYF. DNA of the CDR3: TGTGCCACCAGTGATTTCGGGACAGGGTGGTACTTC.

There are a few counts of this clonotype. The CDR3 bases are TGTGCCACCAGCAGAGATCTAGGGGTCGAGCAGTACTTC. This gives the protein CATSRDLGVEQYF. V usage is TRBV15 and J usage is TRBJ2-7; D possibly corresponds to TRBD1 (5 bases). The length of the CDR3 is 13 residues. V was clipped by 0 bases and J by 6 bases, with 9 bases between them. Germline V gene sequence: CDR1 LNHNV, CDR2 YYDKDF (reference sequence).

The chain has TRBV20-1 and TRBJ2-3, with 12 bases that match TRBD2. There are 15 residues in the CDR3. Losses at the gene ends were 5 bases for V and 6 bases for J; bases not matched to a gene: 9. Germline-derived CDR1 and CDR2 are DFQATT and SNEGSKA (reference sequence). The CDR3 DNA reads TGCAGTGCTGGTCTCGGACTAGCGGGAAGGGATACGCAGTATTTT. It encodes CSAGLGLAGRDTQYF.

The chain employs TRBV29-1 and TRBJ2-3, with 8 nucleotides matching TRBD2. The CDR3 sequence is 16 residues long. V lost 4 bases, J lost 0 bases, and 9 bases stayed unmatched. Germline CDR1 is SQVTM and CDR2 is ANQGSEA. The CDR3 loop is CSVVVAGNPSTDTQYF. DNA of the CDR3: TGCAGCGTTGTGGTAGCGGGGAACCCTAGCACAGATACGCAGTATTTT.

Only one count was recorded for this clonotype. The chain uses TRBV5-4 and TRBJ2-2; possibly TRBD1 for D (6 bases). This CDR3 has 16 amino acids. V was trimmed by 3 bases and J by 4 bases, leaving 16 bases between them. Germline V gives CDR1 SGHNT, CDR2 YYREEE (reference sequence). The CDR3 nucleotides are TGTGCCAGCAGCTGGGCAGGGGCGTTACGCACCGGGGAGCTGTTTTTT. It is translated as CASSWAGALRTGELFF.

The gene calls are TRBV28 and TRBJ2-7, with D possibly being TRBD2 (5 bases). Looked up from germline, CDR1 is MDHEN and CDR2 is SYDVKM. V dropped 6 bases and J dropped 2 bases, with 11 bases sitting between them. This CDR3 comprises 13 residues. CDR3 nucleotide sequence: TGTGCCAGCAGGCTACCTAGCACCTACGAGCAGTACTTC. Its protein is CASRLPSTYEQYF.

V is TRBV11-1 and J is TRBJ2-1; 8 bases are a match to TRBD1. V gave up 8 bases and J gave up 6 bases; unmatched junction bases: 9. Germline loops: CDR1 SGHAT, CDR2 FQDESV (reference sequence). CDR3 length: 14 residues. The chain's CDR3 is CASVPGQGANEQFF. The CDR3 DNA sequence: TGTGCCAGCGTACCGGGGCAGGGGGCCAATGAGCAGTTCTTC.

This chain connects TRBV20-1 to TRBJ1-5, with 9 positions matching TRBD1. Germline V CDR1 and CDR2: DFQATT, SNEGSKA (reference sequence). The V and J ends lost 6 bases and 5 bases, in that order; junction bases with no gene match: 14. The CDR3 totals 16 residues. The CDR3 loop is CSAPQADRGPDQPQHF. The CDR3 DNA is TGCAGTGCCCCCCAGGCGGACAGGGGCCCCGATCAGCCCCAGCATTTT.

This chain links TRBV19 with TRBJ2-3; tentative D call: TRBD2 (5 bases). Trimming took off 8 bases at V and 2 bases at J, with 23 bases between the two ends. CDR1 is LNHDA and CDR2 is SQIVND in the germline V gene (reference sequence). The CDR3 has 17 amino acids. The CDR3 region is CASSGESSSSLTDTQYF. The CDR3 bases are TGTGCCAGTTCCGGGGAATCCTCCAGCTCACTCACAGATACGCAGTATTTT.

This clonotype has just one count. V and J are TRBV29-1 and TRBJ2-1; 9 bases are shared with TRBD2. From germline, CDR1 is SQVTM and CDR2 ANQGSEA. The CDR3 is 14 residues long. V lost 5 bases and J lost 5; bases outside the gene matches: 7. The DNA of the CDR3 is TGCAGCGTTCCGGCTGCGGGGGGGAACAATGAGCAGTTCTTC. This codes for CSVPAAGGNNEQFF.

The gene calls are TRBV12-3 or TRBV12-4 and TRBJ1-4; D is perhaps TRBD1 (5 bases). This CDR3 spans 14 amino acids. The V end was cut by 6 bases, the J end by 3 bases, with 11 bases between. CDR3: CASRAGLPNEKLFF. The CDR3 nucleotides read TGTGCCAGCAGAGCGGGACTCCCTAATGAAAAACTGTTTTTT.

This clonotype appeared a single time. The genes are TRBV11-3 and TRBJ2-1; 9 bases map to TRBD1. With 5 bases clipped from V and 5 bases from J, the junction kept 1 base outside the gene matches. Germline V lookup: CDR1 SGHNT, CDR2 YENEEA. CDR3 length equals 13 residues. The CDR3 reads CASSRDRDNEQFF. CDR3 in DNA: TGTGCCAGCAGCCGGGACAGGGACAATGAGCAGTTCTTC.

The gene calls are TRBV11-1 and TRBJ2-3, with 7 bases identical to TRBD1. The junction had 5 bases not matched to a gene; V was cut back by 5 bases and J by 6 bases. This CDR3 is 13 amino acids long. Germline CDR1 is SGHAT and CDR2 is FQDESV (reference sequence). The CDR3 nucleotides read TGTGCCAGCAGCCCTGACAGGGAGGATACGCAGTATTTT. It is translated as CASSPDREDTQYF.